Described below is a single TCR beta chain sequence and its context. At the DNA level, this CDR3 is encoded by other sequences in the same sample as well. These data are taken from a study of blood T cell repertoires in COVID-19. For the study at large: Sites in the United States, Italy and Spain provided acute and convalescent COVID-19 samples.

The CDR3 covers 13 residues. Germline-derived CDR1 and CDR2 are GTSNPN and SVGIG (reference sequence). The V end lost 2 bases, the J end lost 5 bases, and 12 bases lay between the germline ends. Profiled with immunoSEQ multiplex PCR; TCRdb holds only in-frame clones, not every one. The sample comprises 250,000 to 300,000 clones, roughly 90% of which are singletons, and under 3% rests with the top ten. The J gene is TRBJ1-1, the V gene TRBV30; D gene uncertain. The sample consisted of PBMCs or T cells enriched from blood (not recorded which). The sequence was collected from a woman between 40 and 50 years old with acute COVID-19. The CDR3 protein is CAWSPGGYTEAFF. The CDR3 DNA follows: TGTGCCTGGAGTCCAGGAGGGTATACTGAAGCTTTCTTT.